Each of the 13 T cell receptor beta chains below was sequenced from the same sample in a study of radiotherapy plus CTLA-4 blockade in lung cancer. Profiling relied on immunoSEQ multiplex PCR, and the TCRdb table lists in-frame clones only, not all of them. This sample has approximately 89,000 clones; about 78% occur once, and the top ten carry more than 3.5%. The material sequenced was peripheral blood, taken from a patient treated with radiotherapy plus ipilimumab. These TCRs come from a human donor with non-small cell lung cancer who had a partial response to radiotherapy plus ipilimumab. Some clones in this sample may be carry-over from other donors' samples.

The J gene is TRBJ1-5, the V gene TRBV23-1, with 10 bases that match TRBD1. TRBV23-1 is placed among ORFs of uncertain function. This CDR3 spans 17 amino acids. Trimming took 3 bases from V and 6 from J; bases not matched to a gene: 11. CDR3 region: CASSHPHRQGAGQPQHF. In DNA, the CDR3 is TGCGCCAGCAGTCACCCCCACAGACAGGGGGCAGGTCAGCCCCAGCATTTT.

CDR3 in DNA: TGTGCCAGCAGCTTCTCTAGCGGGAGGGAAGAGACCCAGTACTTC. It encodes CASSFSSGREETQYF. The gene calls are TRBV11-2 and TRBJ2-5; 12 bases are a match to TRBD2. Germline V lookup: CDR1 SGHAT, CDR2 FQNNGV. The CDR3 spans 15 residues. The J segment lost 3 bases and the V segment lost 3 bases, leaving 2 bases of the junction unmatched.

The V gene is TRBV28, the J gene TRBJ2-7; 9 nucleotides match TRBD2. The CDR3 has 11 residues. Germline values: CDR1 MDHEN, CDR2 SYDVKM. The CDR3 is CAASGRSEQYF. Written as DNA, the CDR3 is TGTGCGGCGAGCGGGAGGAGCGAGCAGTACTTC.

This chain joins TRBV5-1 and TRBJ2-5, with D perhaps matching TRBD2 (6 bases). Near its end, the DNA agrees better with TRBJ2-7, so the J call may be wrong. Germline CDR1 SGHRS, CDR2 YFSETQ. CDR3 size: 13 residues. The CDR3 coding sequence is TGCGCCAGCAGCTTTTGGAGGAGGGGCGAGCAGTACTTC. Its protein product is CASSFWRRGEQYF.

This clone was seen a handful of times. V gene TRBV19 combines with J gene TRBJ1-3; D gene uncertain. The CDR3 has 12 amino acids. Germline-derived CDR1 and CDR2 are LNHDA and SQIVND (reference sequence). The CDR3 region is CAVTGSGNTIYF. The CDR3, as DNA: TGTGCTGTTACCGGTTCTGGAAACACCATATATTTT.

This chain connects TRBV4-1 to TRBJ2-3, with 11 bases identical to TRBD2. Germline-derived CDR1 and CDR2 are MGHRA and YSYEKL. Losses at the gene ends were 1 base for V and 8 bases for J; bases not matched to a gene: 8. The CDR3 is 16 residues long. This chain's CDR3 is CASSQGFGLAGRTQYF. The CDR3 coding sequence is TGCGCCAGCAGCCAAGGGTTTGGACTAGCGGGTCGTACGCAGTATTTT.

The CDR3: CASSEQGAGQPQHF. The DNA of the CDR3 is TGTGCCAGCAGTGAACAGGGGGCCGGACAGCCCCAGCATTTT. The V and J genes are TRBV6-4 and TRBJ1-5, with TRBD1 identical over 9 bases. The CDR3 covers 14 residues. V shed 3 bases and J 7 bases; nucleotides not matched to a gene: 4. Germline CDR1 MRHNA, CDR2 SNTAGT.

The V gene is TRBV9, the J gene TRBJ1-3; the D is unclear. Germline V lookup: CDR1 SGDLS, CDR2 YYNGEE. Deletions cut 1 base from V and 1 base from J, with 3 bases between. The CDR3 covers 13 residues. This CDR3 is CASSVQSGNTIYF. CDR3 nucleotide sequence: TGTGCCAGCAGCGTACAATCTGGAAACACCATATATTTT.

The chain joins TRBV9 to TRBJ1-6; weak D call: TRBD1 (6 bases). CDR1 and CDR2 (germline): SGDLS, YYNGEE. This CDR3 region has 18 residues. Trimming stripped 4 bases from V and 0 bases from J, with 17 bases between. The CDR3 coding sequence is TGTGCCAGCAGCACCGGGACACTTATATCCTCCTATAATTCACCCCTCCACTTT. Its translation: CASSTGTLISSYNSPLHF. The variable domain in full, with the rest retrieved from reference TRBV9 and TRBJ1-6, is DSGVTQTPKHLITATGQRVTLRCSPRSGDLSVYWYQQSLDQGLQFLIQYYNGEERAKGNILERFSAQQFPDLHSELNLSSLELGDSALYFCASSTGTLISSYNSPLHFGNGTRLTVT.

The chain has TRBV4-1 and TRBJ2-1; D remains ambiguous. The CDR3 loop spans 17 amino acids. From germline, CDR1 is MGHRA and CDR2 YSYEKL. Trimming removed 4 bases from V and 2 bases from J, with 18 bases in between. In DNA, the CDR3 is TGCGCCAGCAGCCCGCAGCCTACAATGGGCCCCTACAATGAGCAGTTCTTC. It yields the protein CASSPQPTMGPYNEQFF.

Remarks on this clone: The identical CDR3 is also encoded by other nucleotide sequences in the sample. The chain links TRBV7-8 to TRBJ1-6; D is possibly TRBD1 (5 bases). The CDR3 loop spans 14 amino acids. V was clipped by 3 bases and J by 9 bases, with 12 bases between them. Germline V CDR1 and CDR2: SGHVS, FQNEAQ. CDR3: CASSFDSRSSPLHF. CDR3 coding DNA: TGTGCCAGCAGCTTCGACAGCCGCAGTTCACCCCTCCACTTT.

This clone was detected only a few times. The chain employs TRBV28 and TRBJ2-7; tentatively, D is TRBD2 (5 bases). CDR1 and CDR2 from the germline V gene are MDHEN and SYDVKM. Trimming removed 1 base from V and 1 base from J, with 17 bases in between. This CDR3 is 17 amino acids long. CDR3: CASSLFPPSSWSYEQYF. The CDR3 DNA reads as TGTGCCAGCAGTTTATTCCCTCCTAGCTCTTGGTCCTACGAGCAGTACTTC.

This chain links TRBV6-1 with TRBJ1-2; 9 nucleotides match TRBD1. The CDR3 covers 13 residues. Germline-derived CDR1 and CDR2 are MNHNS and SASEGT. With V trimmed by 8 bases and J by 4 bases, 5 bases remained unmatched. The CDR3 here is CASSLTGGYGYTF. The CDR3, as DNA: TGTGCCAGCTCGCTGACAGGGGGCTATGGCTACACCTTC.